This T cell receptor (beta chain) is from a study of blood T cell repertoires in COVID-19. Study context: The United States, Italy and Spain were the sources of the acute and convalescent COVID-19 samples. Sources were T cells, B-cell-depleted T cells, or PBMCs; the material itself was cDNA or gDNA.

As handled by the study authors: How many nucleated cells were present was estimated from reference gene primer amplification. Only in-frame clones appear in the TCRdb table, and some are missing; sequencing was by immunoSEQ multiplex PCR. The V and J calls and clone size are taken from that table; D and trimming were inferred from the DNA. The table includes roughly 190,000 clones, approximately 89% detected once. The CDR3 is 16 amino acids. In germline, CDR1 is SGHRS, CDR2 YFSETQ. V was pared by 0 bases and J by 6 bases, with 16 bases between. This receptor was identified in a man in his 70s with acute or convalescent COVID-19. The chain has TRBV5-1 and TRBJ2-1, with TRBD1 as a possible D gene (6 bases). Material: peripheral blood. The chain's CDR3 is CASSLVQQGLGNEQFF. For the CDR3, the DNA is TGCGCCAGCAGCTTGGTACAACAGGGTTTAGGCAATGAGCAGTTCTTC.